The rows below give T cell receptor beta chains drawn from one sample of a study of neurological immune-mediated disorders. One entry per CDR3 protein, called by TCRdb with MiXCR from the 5' RACE reads. Here the sample spans approximately 30,000 distinct CDR3 sequences, 5% to 7.5% being singletons. The sample consisted of PBMCs. These TCRs come from a woman aged 50 to 65 in good health. CDR3s include the opening cysteine and the closing phenylalanine or tryptophan. D genes are given only for firm matches. Size is stated as once, few, many or a size class.

many,TRBJ2-7,TRBV12-3/TRBV12-4,NA,TGTGCCAGCACCCTGGGGGGAGGGGGCCCCTACGAGCAGTACTTC,CASTLGGGGPYEQYF
many,TRBJ1-2,TRBV4-1,NA,TGCGCCAGCAGCCAAGTCTCCCGGCAGTCCTATGGCTACACCTTC,CASSQVSRQSYGYTF
many,TRBJ1-1,TRBV7-2,NA,TGTGCCAGCAGCCCATCCGACAGAGGCGTATCGAACACTGAAGCTTTCTTT,CASSPSDRGVSNTEAFF
many,TRBJ1-6,TRBV7-2,TRBD1,TGTGCCAGCAGCCGGGGACAGGGAGGTCTACCCCTCCACTTT,CASSRGQGGLPLHF
many,TRBJ2-6,TRBV7-6,NA,TGTGCCAGTACGACCCTCTCTGGGGCCAACGTCCTGACTTTC,CASTTLSGANVLTF
medium-sized,TRBJ2-1,TRBV7-6,NA,TGTGCCAGCAGCTTAATAGCCTACAATGAGCAGTTCTTC,CASSLIAYNEQFF
many,TRBJ2-5,TRBV29-1,TRBD1,TGCAGCGTTGAAGCCCCCCTTCTAGGACAGGTGAAAAGGGAGACCCAGTACTTC,CSVEAPLLGQVKRETQYF
many,TRBJ2-5,TRBV20-1,TRBD2,TGCAGTGCTAGTGGTGCTAGCGGGGCCGGCATGGCCCAGTACTTC,CSASGASGAGMAQYF
many,TRBJ1-5,TRBV5-5,NA,TGTGCCAGCAGCTTAAACAGCGAGGTGGGCAATCAGCCCCAGCATTTT,CASSLNSEVGNQPQHF
many,TRBJ1-5,TRBV29-1,TRBD1,TGCAGCGTTTCCAGCGGGACAGGCAATCAGCCCCAGCATTTT,CSVSSGTGNQPQHF